This T cell receptor (beta chain) was obtained from a study of cytomegalovirus exposure and HLA in healthy donors. The CDR3 runs 17 residues. Germline CDR1 SGHVS, CDR2 FQNEAQ. V gave up 2 bases and J gave up 5 bases; unmatched junction bases: 7. As regards this clone: What it recognizes is unknown.

The PCR ran on 60 Vbeta and 13 Jbeta primers. The authors' processing: Counted up in a later analysis, unique TCR beta chains came to some 82 million, with around 10 million shared. Here immunoSEQ multiplex PCR was the method, and the copy in TCRdb shows in-frame clones only, minus some. Clone size and V and J calls were adopted from that table, with D and trimming inferred from the DNA. The table records fewer than 75,000 clones, around 77% of them present only once. Overall study results and limits: The study designated fewer than 200 TCR beta chains cytomegalovirus-associated. A later analysis found TCR association rates differed by HLA locus, highest for DRB1 and lowest for HLA-C.

The sequence derives from a young woman in good health and CMV-seronegative. Source material: PBMCs. The V and J genes are TRBV7-8 and TRBJ2-5; 14 nucleotides align to TRBD2. CDR3 nucleotides: TGTGCCAGCAGCTTAAGGACTAGCGGGGGGCTAAGGGAGACCCAGTACTTC. Protein: CASSLRTSGGLRETQYF.